Listed below are T cell receptor beta chains from one sample, sequenced in a study of shared clonotypes between healthy human individuals. The table came from immunoSEQ multiplex PCR; TCRdb's copy has only in-frame clones and leaves some out. The sample contains 1.6 million or so clones, less than 99% of which appear only once. The sequenced sample consisted of naive CD4+ T cells sorted from blood. These receptors were taken from a young man in good health. Both conserved end residues are trimmed from each CDR3. The size of a clone is reported for some rows only, either as once, few or many, or as a class for expanded clones.

clone_size | j_call | v_call | cdr3_aa
- | TRBJ1-5 | TRBV18 | ASSRTGSNQPQH
- | TRBJ2-3 | TRBV9 | ASSVEGRPDTQY
- | TRBJ2-7 | TRBV2 | VSLGTSGRAFYEQY
- | TRBJ2-7 | TRBV11-3 | ASSPGLAHEQY
- | TRBJ2-3 | TRBV5-1 | ASSLPGQGTDTQY
- | TRBJ1-2 | TRBV29-1 | SVETWVNGYT
once | TRBJ1-1 | TRBV9 | ASSVLTGSVTEAF
- | TRBJ2-2 | TRBV6-5 | ASTQMWQNTGELF
- | TRBJ2-5 | TRBV20-1 | SARVPGGLD
- | TRBJ1-5 | TRBV19 | ASISSLGWSSNQPQH
- | TRBJ1-2 | TRBV6-5 | ASSPGQAYGYT
- | TRBJ1-3 | TRBV6-5 | ASSRGSSGNTIY
- | TRBJ2-7 | TRBV20-1 | SARLSYEQY
- | TRBJ1-2 | TRBV9 | ARTYLLDGYYGYT
- | TRBJ2-1 | TRBV7-2 | ASSLPGLPLNEQF
- | TRBJ2-7 | TRBV4-3 | ASSQDRLGGAVRVRYEQY
- | TRBJ2-7 | TRBV19 | ASSATRQTSGSYEQY
once | TRBJ1-1 | TRBV19 | ASSSRTEAF
- | TRBJ1-4 | TRBV7-2 | ASSLIGGARGEKLF
- | TRBJ2-1 | TRBV4-1 | ASSAGDRLDNEQF
once | TRBJ2-2 | TRBV28 | ASSLSGRGGTGELF
- | TRBJ1-3 | TRBV11-2 | ASSPRWNSGNTIY
- | TRBJ2-7 | TRBV5-1 | ASSLFGLTSSYEQY
once | TRBJ1-2 | TRBV7-9 | ASNLDGQDNYGYT
- | TRBJ2-7 | TRBV25-1 | ASTSGGNPRDEQY
- | TRBJ2-1 | TRBV5-1 | ASSPRGQGQF
- | TRBJ2-1 | TRBV18 | ASSAALSPYNEQF
once | TRBJ2-7 | TRBV11-2 | AGLRRSSYEQY
- | TRBJ1-2 | TRBV28 | ASNGAGWGYT
- | TRBJ2-6 | TRBV19 | ASSTKRISGANVLT
- | TRBJ2-2 | TRBV10-2 | ASRLYGTATGELF
- | TRBJ1-1 | TRBV6-9 | ASSRMVETEAF
- | TRBJ1-2 | TRBV29-1 | SVLAEGYT
- | TRBJ2-7 | TRBV10-3 | AISELAGLGRHEQY
- | TRBJ2-3 | TRBV6-5 | ASSSSGSSTDTQY
- | TRBJ2-7 | TRBV19 | ASSTLMSDRGVYEQY
- | TRBJ1-2 | TRBV23-1 | ASPREGNYGYT
- | TRBJ2-1 | TRBV18 | ASSRSSGTRNEQF
- | TRBJ2-3 | TRBV6-1 | ASSERQGVLNTQY
- | TRBJ2-1 | TRBV5-1 | ASSFGQKFNEQF
- | TRBJ2-7 | TRBV15 | ATSVDHSGILVSYEQY
- | TRBJ2-1 | TRBV29-1 | SVAVNEQF
- | TRBJ2-5 | TRBV6-5 | ASSWRGSPGETQY
- | TRBJ2-7 | TRBV29-1 | SVAPGQGADEQY
- | TRBJ1-5 | TRBV19 | ASSIAPNQPQH
- | TRBJ1-2 | TRBV2 | ASSEIGRRGYGYT
- | TRBJ2-7 | TRBV5-4 | ASSFKTGPSEQY